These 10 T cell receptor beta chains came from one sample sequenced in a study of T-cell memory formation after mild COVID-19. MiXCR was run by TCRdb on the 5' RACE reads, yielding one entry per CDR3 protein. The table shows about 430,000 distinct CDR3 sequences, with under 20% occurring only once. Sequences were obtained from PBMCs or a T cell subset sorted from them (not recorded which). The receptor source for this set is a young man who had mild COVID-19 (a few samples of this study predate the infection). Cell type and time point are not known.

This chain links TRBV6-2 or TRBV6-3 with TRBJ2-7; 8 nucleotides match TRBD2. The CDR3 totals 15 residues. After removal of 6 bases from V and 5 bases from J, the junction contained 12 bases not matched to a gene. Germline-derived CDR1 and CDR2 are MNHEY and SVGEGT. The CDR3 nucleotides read TGTGCCAGCAGGAAAAGCGGGGGCCATCCCAACGAGCAGTACTTC. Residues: CASRKSGGHPNEQYF.

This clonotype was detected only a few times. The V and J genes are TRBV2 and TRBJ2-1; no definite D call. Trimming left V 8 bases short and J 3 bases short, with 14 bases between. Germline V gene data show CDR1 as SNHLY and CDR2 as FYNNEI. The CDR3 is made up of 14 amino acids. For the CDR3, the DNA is TGTGCCAGCGGAGAGCAGGTTAGCTACAATGAGCAGTTCTTC. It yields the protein CASGEQVSYNEQFF.

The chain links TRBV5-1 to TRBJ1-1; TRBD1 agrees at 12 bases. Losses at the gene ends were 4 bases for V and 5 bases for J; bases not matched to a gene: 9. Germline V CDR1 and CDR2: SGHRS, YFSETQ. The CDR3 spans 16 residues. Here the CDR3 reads CASSRGTGGSGTEAFF. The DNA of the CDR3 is TGCGCCAGCAGCAGAGGGACAGGGGGCTCCGGAACTGAAGCTTTCTTT.

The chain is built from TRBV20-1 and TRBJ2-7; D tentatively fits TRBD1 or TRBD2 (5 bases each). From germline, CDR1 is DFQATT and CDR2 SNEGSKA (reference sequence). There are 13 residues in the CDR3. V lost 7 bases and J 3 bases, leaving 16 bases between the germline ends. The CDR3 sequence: CSGGGRGNYEQYF. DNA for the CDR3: TGCAGTGGGGGCGGTCGAGGGAACTACGAGCAGTACTTC.

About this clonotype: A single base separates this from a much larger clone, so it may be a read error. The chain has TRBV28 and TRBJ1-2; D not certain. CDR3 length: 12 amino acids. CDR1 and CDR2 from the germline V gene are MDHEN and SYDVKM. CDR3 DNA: TGTGCCAGCAGTTCCTCTTCTTATGTCTACACCTTC. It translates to CASSSSSYVYTF.

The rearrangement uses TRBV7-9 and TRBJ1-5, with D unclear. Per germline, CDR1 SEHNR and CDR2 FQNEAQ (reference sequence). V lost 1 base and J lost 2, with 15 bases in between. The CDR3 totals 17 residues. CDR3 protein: CASSLVGGGFGNQPQHF. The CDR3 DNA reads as TGTGCCAGCAGCTTAGTCGGCGGAGGGTTTGGCAATCAGCCCCAGCATTTT.

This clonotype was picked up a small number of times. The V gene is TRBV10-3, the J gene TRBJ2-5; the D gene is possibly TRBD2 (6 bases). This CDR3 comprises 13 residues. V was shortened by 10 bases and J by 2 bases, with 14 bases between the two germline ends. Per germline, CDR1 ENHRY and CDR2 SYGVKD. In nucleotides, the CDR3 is TGTGCCACCGCCGGGGGAGATCAAGAGACCCAGTACTTC. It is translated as CATAGGDQETQYF.

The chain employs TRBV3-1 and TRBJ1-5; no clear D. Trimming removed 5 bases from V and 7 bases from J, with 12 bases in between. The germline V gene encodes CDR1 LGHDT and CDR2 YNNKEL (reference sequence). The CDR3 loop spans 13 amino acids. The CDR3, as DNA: TGTGCCAGCAGCACAGCGAAGCGGCAGCCCCAGCATTTT. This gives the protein CASSTAKRQPQHF.

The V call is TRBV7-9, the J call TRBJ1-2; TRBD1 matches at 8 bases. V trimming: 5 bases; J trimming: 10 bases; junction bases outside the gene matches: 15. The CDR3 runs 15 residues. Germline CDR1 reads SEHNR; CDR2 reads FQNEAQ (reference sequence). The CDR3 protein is CASSRYRGDLPPYTF. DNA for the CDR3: TGTGCCAGCAGCAGATACAGGGGGGATTTACCTCCCTACACCTTC.

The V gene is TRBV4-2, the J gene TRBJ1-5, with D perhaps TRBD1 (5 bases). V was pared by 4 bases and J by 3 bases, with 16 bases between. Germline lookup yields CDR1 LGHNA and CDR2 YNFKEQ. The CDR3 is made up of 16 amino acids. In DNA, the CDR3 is TGTGCCAGCAGCCCGGCGGGCAGGGAAGACAATCAGCCCCAGCATTTT. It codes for CASSPAGREDNQPQHF.